This T cell receptor beta chain is drawn from a study of cytomegalovirus exposure and HLA in healthy donors. V lost 6 bases and J 2 bases, leaving 13 bases between the germline ends. Looked up from germline, CDR1 is MDHEN and CDR2 is SYDVKM. This CDR3 is built from 14 residues. TCRdb's table, derived via immunoSEQ multiplex PCR, lists solely in-frame clones and lacks some. Among about 140,000 clones, 70% to 90% were seen once, and the ten largest hold 7.5% to 8.5%. Comments on this clone: Its cognate antigen is unknown.

The study, taken as a whole, reports: The study listed under 200 cytomegalovirus-associated TCR beta chains.

The V gene is TRBV28, the J gene TRBJ1-2; D ambiguous. Sequencing was carried out using PBMCs. This clonotype was obtained from a woman aged 18-29 years in good health and CMV-seropositive. This chain's CDR3 is CASSPLVLNYGYTF. CDR3 coding DNA: TGTGCCAGCAGCCCCTTGGTCCTAAACTATGGCTACACCTTC.